These T cell receptor beta chains were read from a single sample in a study of T cell changes during pregnancy in multiple sclerosis. TCRdb's table, derived via immunoSEQ multiplex PCR, lists solely in-frame clones and lacks some. Among over 35,000 clones listed, less than 95% were seen once. The material was CD8+ T cells from peripheral blood mononuclear cells, obtained in the first trimester of pregnancy. Receptor source: a female donor with multiple sclerosis, enrolled in a pregnancy study. Both conserved end residues are part of each CDR3. A D gene is named only where the DNA matches it firmly. A row's size may be missing; if present it is once, few, many or a size class.

clone_size j_call d_call v_call cdr3_nt cdr3_aa
- TRBJ1-2 - TRBV6-6 TGTGCCAGCAGTTACTCCATTGGGGGCAGGCAAAATGGCTACACCTTC CASSYSIGGRQNGYTF
- TRBJ1-1 - TRBV14 TGTGCCAGCAGCCGACGTCAGGGGTTGCGGGACACTGAAGCTTTCTTT CASSRRQGLRDTEAFF
once TRBJ1-2 - TRBV6-5 TGTGCCAGCAGTTACGGGCGGGCTAACTATGGCTACACCTTC CASSYGRANYGYTF
- TRBJ2-1 - TRBV5-6 TGTGCCAGCAGCAAAGCGAGTGGGGAGCAGTTCTTC CASSKASGEQFF
- TRBJ1-4 - TRBV7-9 TGTGCCAGCAGTTCTCGACAGGAGATCATAGAAAAACTGTTTTTT CASSSRQEIIEKLFF
once TRBJ2-5 TRBD2 TRBV4-3 TGCGCCAGCAGCCAAGTAGCGGGGTCCGCAGAGACCCAGTACTTC CASSQVAGSAETQYF
- TRBJ1-2 - TRBV19 TGTGCCAGTAGTATACCAGGTGGGCAGTTCGGCCACACCTTC CASSIPGGQFGHTF
- TRBJ1-1 - TRBV9 TGTGCCAGCAGCCCGCGGGGGGGTGGCGGCGCGATCACTGAAGCTTTCTTT CASSPRGGGGAITEAFF
- TRBJ1-1 - TRBV7-9 TGTGCCAGCAGCCCGACGGGGACTGAAGCTTTCTTT CASSPTGTEAFF
medium-sized TRBJ2-1 - TRBV6-4 TGTGCCAGCAGTGACGTGCGGGAACCGAATGAGCAGTTCTTC CASSDVREPNEQFF
- TRBJ1-1 - TRBV7-3 TGTGCCAGCAGCGCGACTCTTACTCTTTTGGCTGAAGCTTTCTTT CASSATLTLLAEAFF
once TRBJ1-1 - TRBV5-5 TGTGCCAGCAGCCTGTCGGCAGGGGAAGTTGAAGCTTTCTTT CASSLSAGEVEAFF
- TRBJ2-7 - TRBV30 TGTGCCTGGATCCTACCAAGACATTCCTCCTACGAGCAGTACTTC CAWILPRHSSYEQYF
few TRBJ1-6 - TRBV7-9 TGTGCCAGCAGCCCATCCGACAGGAACTCCTATAATTCACCCCTCCACTTT CASSPSDRNSYNSPLHF
- TRBJ2-7 TRBD2 TRBV11-1 TGTGCCAGCAGCTTAAGGGACTACCACGAGCAGTACTTC CASSLRDYHEQYF
- TRBJ1-1 - TRBV30 TGTGCCTGGAGTGTAGGGGACACAGCTGAAGCTTTCTTT CAWSVGDTAEAFF
- TRBJ2-3 TRBD2 TRBV11-2 TGTGCCAGCAGTAGCATTATAGCGGGAGAGGTCCCAGATACGCAGTATTTT CASSSIIAGEVPDTQYF
- TRBJ1-2 TRBD1 TRBV19 TGTGCCAGTAGTACGGAGCCGGGACAGGTCTTCTATGGCTACACCTTC CASSTEPGQVFYGYTF
- TRBJ1-4 - TRBV4-3 TGCGCCAGCAGCCAAGACGGAGGCCCGAATGAAAAACTGTTTTTT CASSQDGGPNEKLFF
- TRBJ1-1 TRBD1 TRBV13 TGTGCCAGCAGCTTACGCTCACAGGGGTCGACTGAAGCTTTCTTT CASSLRSQGSTEAFF
medium-sized TRBJ1-1 - TRBV30 TGTGCCTGGAGTGTACGGGGGTTCGGGTTGACTGAAGCTTTCTTT CAWSVRGFGLTEAFF
- TRBJ2-5 TRBD2 TRBV7-7 TGTGCCAGCAGCCTTAGCGGGGAAGAGACCCAGTACTTC CASSLSGEETQYF
- TRBJ2-7 - TRBV2 TGTGCCAGCAGTGACCCAGAGGGGGGGGCCCTCTCCTACGAGCAGTACTTC CASSDPEGGALSYEQYF
- TRBJ2-1 TRBD2 TRBV12-5 TGTGCTAGTGGTTTCGGGACTAGCGGGAGGGCCTATGAGCAGTTCTTC CASGFGTSGRAYEQFF
- TRBJ1-1 TRBD1 TRBV9 TGTGCCAGCAGCGTCCAGACAGGGAGACGGACTGAAGCTTTCTTT CASSVQTGRRTEAFF
- TRBJ2-7 - TRBV19 TGTGCCAGTAGTACAGGGGTGGGTGCCTACGAGCAGTACTTC CASSTGVGAYEQYF
once TRBJ2-7 TRBD1 TRBV11-2 TGTGCCAGCAGCTTAGTCTGGACAGGGGATTTCTACGAGCAGTACTTC CASSLVWTGDFYEQYF
- TRBJ1-4 TRBD1 TRBV5-1 TGCGCCAGCAGCTTGGAGGGGGCGTATGAAAAACTGTTTTTT CASSLEGAYEKLFF
- TRBJ1-5 TRBD1 TRBV27 TGTGCCAGCAGTTCTGGACAGGGAAGCCAGCCCCAGCATTTT CASSSGQGSQPQHF
- TRBJ1-2 TRBD1 TRBV5-1 TGCGCCAGCAGCCCGTACGCCGGACAGGCAAACTATGGCTACACCTTC CASSPYAGQANYGYTF
- TRBJ1-2 - TRBV29-1 TGCAGCGTGGAACAGGGAGGAGAGGGCTACACCTTC CSVEQGGEGYTF
- TRBJ1-2 - TRBV29-1 TGCAGTTCCGGGGGGGGCACCTCTAACTATGGCTACACCTTC CSSGGGTSNYGYTF
- TRBJ2-1 TRBD2 TRBV27 TGTGCCAGCAGTTTGATAACGGGAGGTGATAGTGAGCAGTTCTTC CASSLITGGDSEQFF
- TRBJ2-7 - TRBV18 TGTGCCAGCTCACCTTCCCAGGGGTCTCCTTACGAGCAGTACTTC CASSPSQGSPYEQYF
- TRBJ2-6 TRBD2 TRBV10-3 TGTGCCATCAGGGGGACTAGCGCGGACTCTGGGGCCAACGTCCTGACTTTC CAIRGTSADSGANVLTF
- TRBJ2-3 TRBD1 TRBV14 TGTGCCAGCAGCCTCGGGACAGGGGGGCCCACAGATACGCAGTATTTT CASSLGTGGPTDTQYF
- TRBJ2-7 - TRBV7-6 TGTGCCAGCAGCTTACGGCGGGCCTCAACCGAGCAGTACTTC CASSLRRASTEQYF
- TRBJ2-7 - TRBV5-5 TGTGCCAGCAGCCAAGATCAGCCTAGCGAGCCCTACGAGCAGTACTTC CASSQDQPSEPYEQYF
- TRBJ2-3 - TRBV2 TGTGCCAGCAGTGAATTTGGAGCGGACCTCACAGATACGCAGTATTTT CASSEFGADLTDTQYF
- TRBJ2-1 TRBD2 TRBV9 TGTGCCAGCACCTCGGGGGGGTTCTCCTACAATGAGCAGTTCTTC CASTSGGFSYNEQFF
few TRBJ1-4 - TRBV29-1 TGCAGCGTTAGCCGTAATGAAAAACTGTTTTTT CSVSRNEKLFF
- TRBJ2-7 TRBD2 TRBV29-1 TGCAGCGTTGGGGACGGGACTAGCTCCTACGAGCAGTACTTC CSVGDGTSSYEQYF
- TRBJ2-2 - TRBV7-9 TGTGCCAGCAGCCCTACAGGAGCCGCACATCCCGGGGAGCTGTTTTTT CASSPTGAAHPGELFF
- TRBJ2-3 - TRBV9 TGTGCCAGCAGCCGAGCAGGAATTGGCACAGATACGCAGTATTTT CASSRAGIGTDTQYF
- TRBJ2-1 - TRBV10-2 TGCGCCAGCAGCGCAGGGGTCGAGGGCAATGAGCAGTTCTTC CASSAGVEGNEQFF
- TRBJ1-4 TRBD1 TRBV28 TGTGCCAGCAGTCATTTCCAGGGGGCAACTAATGAAAAACTGTTTTTT CASSHFQGATNEKLFF
- TRBJ1-2 TRBD1 TRBV9 TGTGCCAGCAGCCCTAGGACAGGAGGCGACTATGGCTACACCTTC CASSPRTGGDYGYTF
- TRBJ2-2 TRBD2 TRBV11-2 TGTGCCAGCAGCTTAGAGTGGGGGGGCACCGGGGAGCTGTTTTTT CASSLEWGGTGELFF
- TRBJ1-3 - TRBV23-1 TGCGCCAGCGACACCGTCCCCAGGGTAAACTCTGGAAACACCATATATTTT CASDTVPRVNSGNTIYF
- TRBJ2-5 - TRBV27 TGTGCCAGCACCTCCCTCGCCTCCGGGGAGACCCAGTACTTC CASTSLASGETQYF
- TRBJ2-7 TRBD1 TRBV6-5 TGTGCCAGCAGTTTGGGACAGGCATACTACGAGCAGTACTTC CASSLGQAYYEQYF
- TRBJ1-2 - TRBV5-8 TGTGCCAGCAGCCTAGGGGGGGGCCCCTCGGACGGCTACACCTTC CASSLGGGPSDGYTF
- TRBJ1-1 - TRBV2 TGTGCCAGCGTCCGTGGGAGGGGGTGGCCGGACACTGAAGCTTTCTTT CASVRGRGWPDTEAFF